Listed below are T cell receptor beta chains from one sample, sequenced in a study of T cells in Graves' hyperthyroidism and ophthalmopathy. TCRdb independently ran MiXCR on the multiplex PCR reads; one entry per CDR3 protein. Of roughly 710,000 distinct CDR3 sequences listed, around 40% are singletons. Sequencing was performed on blood. These receptor sequences come from a woman aged 40-49 years with Graves' hyperthyroidism. Both conserved end residues are part of each CDR3. D genes are given only for firm matches. Clone size is shown for a subset of rows, as once, few, many or a class of expanded clone.

V: TRBV15; D: -; J: TRBJ1-1; size: -; CDR3: CATSTDGSGLESTEAFF; DNA: TGTGCCACCAGCACTGACGGGTCAGGGCTTGAAAGTACTGAAGCTTTCTTT
V: TRBV11-2; D: TRBD2; J: TRBJ2-5; size: few; CDR3: CASTKGSTSGAQETQYF; DNA: TGTGCCAGCACGAAGGGGTCAACTAGCGGGGCCCAAGAGACCCAGTACTTC
V: TRBV6-2/TRBV6-3; D: TRBD1; J: TRBJ1-2; size: few; CDR3: CASSYHGQDRYGYTF; DNA: TGTGCCAGCAGTTACCATGGACAGGACCGCTATGGCTACACCTTC
V: TRBV10-3; D: -; J: TRBJ2-3; size: many; CDR3: CAISESGHPSTDTQYF; DNA: TGTGCCATCAGTGAGTCAGGACACCCAAGCACAGATACGCAGTATTTT
V: TRBV5-5; D: -; J: TRBJ1-5; size: -; CDR3: CASSLALQVLSDQPQHF; DNA: TGTGCCAGCAGCTTGGCCCTACAGGTCCTAAGCGATCAGCCCCAGCATTTT
V: TRBV7-2; D: TRBD1; J: TRBJ1-3; size: many; CDR3: CASSSGQGGKWNTIYF; DNA: TGTGCCAGCAGCTCCGGACAGGGAGGAAAGTGGAACACCATATATTTT
V: TRBV29-1; D: TRBD1; J: TRBJ2-5; size: -; CDR3: CSGGQTQETQYF; DNA: TGCAGCGGGGGACAGACCCAAGAGACCCAGTACTTC
V: TRBV10-3; D: -; J: TRBJ1-1; size: -; CDR3: CACYGQGKGGNTEAFF; DNA: TGTGCCTGCTACGGGCAGGGCAAAGGGGGGAACACTGAAGCTTTCTTT
V: TRBV5-1; D: TRBD1; J: TRBJ1-5; size: -; CDR3: CASSLWDRAGQPQHF; DNA: TGTGCCAGCAGCTTATGGGACAGGGCAGGGCAGCCCCAGCATTTT
V: TRBV12-3/TRBV12-4; D: -; J: TRBJ1-1; size: -; CDR3: CASSLNVAPTMNTEAFF; DNA: TGTGCCAGCAGTTTGAACGTGGCTCCCACTATGAACACTGAAGCTTTCTTT
V: TRBV10-3; D: -; J: TRBJ2-7; size: many; CDR3: CATRAGRYAYEQYF; DNA: TGTGCCACACGGGCAGGGAGGTACGCCTACGAGCAGTACTTC
V: TRBV20-1; D: -; J: TRBJ1-6; size: few; CDR3: CSARDDGMSYNSPLHF; DNA: TGCAGTGCTAGAGATGACGGGATGTCCTATAATTCACCCCTCCACTTT
V: TRBV7-6; D: -; J: TRBJ2-7; size: many; CDR3: CASSYGEWGYEQYF; DNA: TGTGCCAGCAGCTACGGCGAGTGGGGTTACGAGCAGTACTTC
V: TRBV5-4; D: TRBD1; J: TRBJ2-7; size: -; CDR3: CASSPGQDAYEQYF; DNA: TGCGCCAGCAGCCCAGGACAGGACGCCTACGAGCAGTACTTC
V: TRBV25-1; D: -; J: TRBJ1-2; size: many; CDR3: CASSEWGYGYTF; DNA: TGTGCCAGCAGTGAATGGGGGTATGGCTACACCTTC
V: TRBV2; D: -; J: TRBJ2-7; size: -; CDR3: CASSYSRTAYEQYF; DNA: TGTGCCAGCAGTTACTCCCGTACAGCGTACGAGCAGTACTTC
V: TRBV7-2; D: -; J: TRBJ2-5; size: once; CDR3: CASSQGRPPRETQYF; DNA: TGCGCCAGCAGCCAAGGTCGGCCTCCCCGGGAGACCCAGTACTTC
V: TRBV7-9; D: -; J: TRBJ1-5; size: -; CDR3: CASSPGGRLDQPQHF; DNA: TGTGCCAGCAGCCCCGGTGGACGGTTAGATCAGCCCCAGCATTTT
V: TRBV6-5; D: -; J: TRBJ1-1; size: -; CDR3: CASSYLTSATENTEAFF; DNA: TGTGCCAGCAGTTACTTAACATCAGCGACAGAGAACACTGAAGCTTTCTTT
V: TRBV7-9; D: TRBD2; J: TRBJ2-7; size: -; CDR3: CASSPQRENYEQYF; DNA: TGTGCCAGCAGTCCGCAGCGGGAGAACTACGAGCAGTACTTC
V: TRBV25-1; D: -; J: TRBJ1-4; size: -; CDR3: CASSQGSGAATNEKLFF; DNA: TGTGCCAGCAGCCAAGGATCAGGAGCCGCAACTAATGAAAAACTGTTTTTT
V: TRBV5-6; D: -; J: TRBJ1-6; size: -; CDR3: CASSLDEGRGKNNSPLHF; DNA: TGTGCCAGCAGCTTGGACGAAGGCAGAGGGAAAAATAATTCACCCCTCCACTTT
V: TRBV27; D: -; J: TRBJ2-5; size: -; CDR3: CASSPMSERLGTQYF; DNA: TGTGCCAGCAGTCCGATGTCAGAGAGACTTGGGACCCAGTACTTC
V: TRBV10-3; D: -; J: TRBJ1-4; size: -; CDR3: CAISTLGEKLFF; DNA: TGTGCCATCTCCACTCTTGGGGAAAAACTGTTTTTT
V: TRBV9; D: TRBD1; J: TRBJ1-2; size: many; CDR3: CASSAYRGLGGYTF; DNA: TGTGCCAGCAGCGCTTACAGGGGGCTAGGTGGCTACACCTTC
V: TRBV6-1; D: -; J: TRBJ1-5; size: few; CDR3: CASSELGAQPQHF; DNA: TGTGCCAGCAGTGAACTGGGGGCTCAGCCCCAGCATTTT
V: TRBV19; D: -; J: TRBJ1-1; size: many; CDR3: CASRLRSEAFF; DNA: TGTGCCAGTAGACTACGGAGTGAAGCTTTCTTT
V: TRBV13; D: TRBD1; J: TRBJ1-3; size: few; CDR3: CASSSLPGQTGYGNTTYF; DNA: TGTGCCAGCAGCTCCCTACCTGGCCAGACAGGGTATGGAAACACCACATATTTT
V: TRBV28; D: TRBD1; J: TRBJ2-7; size: -; CDR3: CASSRTGASYEQYF; DNA: TGTGCCAGCAGTCGGACAGGGGCCTCCTACGAGCAGTACTTC
V: TRBV7-3; D: TRBD2; J: TRBJ2-5; size: -; CDR3: CASSYPPASGRETQYF; DNA: TGTGCCAGCAGTTACCCCCCGGCTAGCGGGAGAGAGACCCAGTACTTC
V: TRBV7-2; D: TRBD1; J: TRBJ1-1; size: -; CDR3: CASSWAGTGQAFF; DNA: TGTGCCAGCAGCTGGGCCGGGACAGGGCAAGCTTTCTTT
V: TRBV20-1; D: -; J: TRBJ2-5; size: many; CDR3: CSALKRRFEETQYF; DNA: TGCAGTGCTCTTAAGCGTCGTTTTGAGGAGACCCAGTACTTC